The rows below give T cell receptor beta chains drawn from one sample of a study of identical twins. TCRdb re-called the 5' RACE reads through MiXCR, storing one row per CDR3 protein. The sample lists around 670,000 distinct CDR3 sequences, 5.5% to 6.5% occurring once. The sequenced material came from naive T cells sorted from blood. These receptors came from a young man in good health. CDR3s include the opening cysteine and the closing phenylalanine or tryptophan. Expanded clones get a size class; other rows say once, few or many, or leave the size out.

clone size,J gene,V gene,CDR3 protein
many,TRBJ2-1,TRBV9,CASSPSNHRGDEQFF
many,TRBJ2-4,TRBV20-1,CSARTMLAKNIQYF
.,TRBJ2-5,TRBV7-2,CASSRFTETQYF
.,TRBJ2-1,TRBV18,CASSLPYDNEQFF
many,TRBJ2-2,TRBV27,CASSLLVRGNWNTGELFF
many,TRBJ2-1,TRBV29-1,CSVEWLEGPDNEQFF
few,TRBJ2-6,TRBV7-3,CASSHGKSGPSGANVLTF
many,TRBJ2-5,TRBV11-2,CASSSRLEETQYF
many,TRBJ1-4,TRBV25-1,CASSQGGSTNEKLFF
.,TRBJ1-4,TRBV27,CASSLWQGNEKLFF
.,TRBJ2-5,TRBV12-3/TRBV12-4,CASSFVPGYAETQYF
many,TRBJ1-1,TRBV5-1,CASSLGTGMMNTEAFF
many,TRBJ2-3,TRBV5-1,CASSLAPLAPTDTQYF
.,TRBJ2-1,TRBV4-3,CASSPTRTGDNEQFF
few,TRBJ2-1,TRBV7-6,CASSLTGLSYNEQFF
few,TRBJ1-5,TRBV7-6,CASSPRAESNQPQHF
many,TRBJ1-1,TRBV25-1,CASSARQGQTEAFF
many,TRBJ2-4,TRBV5-1,CASSFTGTVPFQYF
.,TRBJ1-5,TRBV28,CASSLGGARNQPQHF
.,TRBJ1-1,TRBV7-9,CASSLRRVTTEAFF
many,TRBJ2-1,TRBV20-1,CSARSGGDNRKFRQLDEQFF
.,TRBJ1-1,TRBV3-1,CASSQVLRTAEAFF
few,TRBJ2-1,TRBV2,CASTDRLAEKYNEQFF
many,TRBJ2-1,TRBV28,CASSRAYNEQFF
few,TRBJ2-1,TRBV7-8,CASLERTGIISGNEQFF
many,TRBJ2-1,TRBV24-1,CATSDPGLAGVNEQFF
many,TRBJ2-5,TRBV27,CASSSLAGAIQETQYF
few,TRBJ1-3,TRBV12-3/TRBV12-4,CASTHTRIRGDTIYF
many,TRBJ2-5,TRBV12-3/TRBV12-4,CASSSPGLAGQETQYF
many,TRBJ2-3,TRBV12-3/TRBV12-4,CASSSSRDPQLYF
many,TRBJ2-3,TRBV12-3/TRBV12-4,CASTLGTSGTDTQYF
few,TRBJ2-1,TRBV7-9,CASSSPPNNEQFF
few,TRBJ1-4,TRBV15,CATSRDIVGEKLFF
.,TRBJ2-2,TRBV4-2,CASSQDGRAGTGELFF
few,TRBJ2-7,TRBV7-2,CASSLHRMGPYEQYF
.,TRBJ2-7,TRBV5-6,CASSFPSASYEQYF
many,TRBJ2-5,TRBV9,CASSVVQGASETQYF
.,TRBJ2-5,TRBV9,CASSQRGWELDQYF
many,TRBJ2-1,TRBV24-1,CATSDLLGDEQFF
few,TRBJ2-3,TRBV6-1,CASSAGSSTDTQYF
many,TRBJ1-2,TRBV5-1,CASSLGTSEGYTF
.,TRBJ1-6,TRBV9,CASSAQGAGSPLHF